These 6 T cell receptor beta chains were sequenced from one sample in a study of blood T cell repertoires in COVID-19. Data came from immunoSEQ multiplex PCR; TCRdb stores just in-frame clones and leaves some out. Among roughly 200,000 clones listed, under 90% were seen once. The sample consisted of peripheral blood. The receptors derive from a person aged 70 to 79 with COVID-19, enrolled during active disease.

The rearrangement links TRBV18 to TRBJ2-3; TRBD1 matches 7 bases. The V gene's germline CDR1 is KGHSH and CDR2 LQKENI. The CDR3 covers 15 residues. J was trimmed by 3 bases and V by 4 bases; bases with no gene match: 7. CDR3 coding DNA: TGTGCCAGCTCACTAAGACAGGGCGGTACAGATACGCAGTATTTT. This encodes CASSLRQGGTDTQYF.

The chain recombines TRBV3-1 (or the pseudogene TRBV3-2) with TRBJ1-6; the match to TRBD1 covers 7 bases. V dropped 6 bases and J dropped 4; count of bases not matched to a gene: 12. The CDR3 is made up of 17 amino acids. Germline CDR1 is LGHDT and CDR2 is YNNKEL (reference sequence). As DNA, the CDR3 is TGTGCCAGCAGGACAGACGGCGGGACAGCTTATAATTCACCCCTCCACTTT. It yields the protein CASRTDGGTAYNSPLHF.

The chain recombines TRBV28 with TRBJ2-5; D remains ambiguous. Trimming cost V 5 bases and J 4 bases, with 11 bases left between them. There are 13 residues in the CDR3. Germline CDR1 reads MDHEN; CDR2 reads SYDVKM. This chain's CDR3 is CASSTLVGETQYF. CDR3 sequence (DNA): TGTGCCAGCAGTACTTTGGTTGGAGAGACCCAGTACTTC.

The chain recombines TRBV15 with TRBJ1-1; D is unclear. Germline V gives CDR1 LNHNV, CDR2 YYDKDF (reference sequence). The CDR3 covers 12 residues. The V end was cut by 4 bases, the J end by 3 bases, with 6 bases between. The DNA for the CDR3 is TGTGCCACCAGCATCGGTTACACTGAAGCTTTCTTT. This gives the protein CATSIGYTEAFF.

This chain joins TRBV4-2 and TRBJ2-6; D is uncertain. This CDR3 contains 17 residues. CDR1 LGHNA and CDR2 YNFKEQ come from the germline V gene. V shed 0 bases and J shed 0 bases, with 9 bases lying between them. CDR3: CASSQEAFTSGANVLTF. CDR3 bases: TGTGCCAGCAGCCAAGAAGCGTTCACCTCTGGGGCCAACGTCCTGACTTTC.

In this sample, this clone turned up a few times. The chain employs TRBV7-8 and TRBJ2-3; 14 bases fit TRBD2. J lost 4 bases, V lost 5 bases, and 17 bases had no gene match. CDR3 length: 20 amino acids. Germline V lookup: CDR1 SGHVS, CDR2 FQNEAQ. In DNA, the CDR3 is TGTGCCAGCAGCCCCGACCCCGGGACTAGCGGGAGAAGGTTTCCAGATACGCAGTATTTT. Its protein product is CASSPDPGTSGRRFPDTQYF.